This T cell receptor beta chain derives from a study of blood T cell repertoires in COVID-19. Study information: Specimens from acute and convalescent COVID-19 originated in the United States, Italy and Spain. Sources were T cells, B-cell-depleted T cells, or PBMCs; the material itself was cDNA or gDNA.

Under the authors' procedure: How many nucleated cells were present was estimated from reference gene primer amplification. Produced via immunoSEQ multiplex PCR; TCRdb's table is partial and in-frame only. The V and J calls and clone size are taken from that table; D and trimming were inferred from the DNA. The sample gives some 67,000 clones, about four fifths of which show up once; approximately 6.8% is in the top ten. Germline V lookup: CDR1 SNHLY, CDR2 FYNNEI. The CDR3 is 17 residues long. With 5 bases clipped from V and 8 bases from J, the junction kept 16 bases outside the gene matches. The sequence derives from a woman aged 55-69 years with acute or convalescent COVID-19. The specimen sequenced was peripheral blood. This rearrangement joins TRBV2 to TRBJ2-1; 9 bases align to TRBD1. The CDR3 coding sequence is TGTGCCAGCAGTTCCGGGACAGGGCCTCTTCCGAGCGATGAGCAGTTCTTC. It encodes CASSSGTGPLPSDEQFF.